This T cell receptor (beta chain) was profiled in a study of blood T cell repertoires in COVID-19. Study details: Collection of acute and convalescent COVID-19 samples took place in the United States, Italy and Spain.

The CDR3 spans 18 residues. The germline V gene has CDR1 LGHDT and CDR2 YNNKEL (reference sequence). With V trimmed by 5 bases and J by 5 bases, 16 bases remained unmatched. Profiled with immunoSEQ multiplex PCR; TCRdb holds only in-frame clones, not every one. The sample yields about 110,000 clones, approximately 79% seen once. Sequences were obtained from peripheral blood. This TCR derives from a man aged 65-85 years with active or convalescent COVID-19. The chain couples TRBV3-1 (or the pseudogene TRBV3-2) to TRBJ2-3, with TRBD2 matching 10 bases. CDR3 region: CASSGGGQRGGGRDTQYF. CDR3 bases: TGTGCCAGCAGCGGAGGAGGTCAGCGGGGGGGCGGGAGAGATACGCAGTATTTT.